These 31 T cell receptor beta chains were all obtained from the same sample, sequenced in a study of T cells in Graves' hyperthyroidism and ophthalmopathy. Authors of the study amplified TCR beta CDR3 regions from RNA transcripts. An initial round of RT-PCR targeting the TCR CDR3 relied on the HTBI primer set. Each CDR3 protein is one row after TCRdb ran MiXCR on the multiplex PCR reads. The sample consists of around 340,000 distinct CDR3 sequences, around a sixth of them appearing once. Sequencing used blood. These receptors were taken from a man younger than 40 with Graves' hyperthyroidism.

The genes are TRBV11-2 and TRBJ2-7; 12 bases line up with TRBD2. Looked up from germline, CDR1 is SGHAT and CDR2 is FQNNGV. Unmatched junction bases numbered 11, after V lost 1 base and J lost 7 bases. CDR3 length: 17 amino acids. This CDR3 is CASSLVLPSGRAWEQYF. The DNA for the CDR3 is TGTGCCAGCAGCTTAGTTTTGCCTAGCGGGAGGGCCTGGGAGCAGTACTTC. The full variable domain, rest sourced from reference TRBV11-2 and TRBJ2-7, is EAGVAQSPRYKIIEKRQSVAFWCNPISGHATLYWYQQILGQGPKLLIQFQNNGVVDDSQLPKDRFSAERLKGVDSTLKIQPAKLEDSAVYLCASSLVLPSGRAWEQYFGPGTRLTVT.

The table lists this clonotype with many counts. The chain joins TRBV28 to TRBJ1-1, with D uncertain. The length of the CDR3 is 15 residues. The germline gives CDR1 MDHEN, CDR2 SYDVKM. Trimming stripped 4 bases from V and 1 base from J, with 13 bases between. CDR3 DNA sequence: TGTGCCAGCAGTTCCCCGGCGGGAGGGAACACTGAAGCTTTCTTT. Its translation: CASSSPAGGNTEAFF.

Many counts were recorded for this clonotype. This sequence joins TRBV3-1 and TRBJ2-2; D may be TRBD2 (6 bases). With 3 bases removed from V and 1 base from J, the gap between germline ends came to 15 bases. This CDR3 region has 17 residues. Germline V CDR1 and CDR2: LGHDT, YNNKEL (reference sequence). CDR3: CASSQEFGGMNTGELFF. The CDR3 DNA reads TGTGCCAGCAGCCAGGAATTTGGCGGGATGAACACCGGGGAGCTGTTTTTT.

The chain has TRBV2 and TRBJ2-6, with unresolved D. Per the germline V gene, CDR1 is SNHLY and CDR2 is FYNNEI. The ends were cut back, 8 bases at V and 0 bases at J, with 17 bases in the middle. This CDR3 region has 17 residues. Here the CDR3 DNA reads TGTGCCAGCTTCACGGGCCTCCTCCCCTCTGGGGCCAACGTCCTGACTTTC. It yields the protein CASFTGLLPSGANVLTF. Supplemented by reference TRBV2 and TRBJ2-6, the full variable domain reads EPEVTQTPSHQVTQMGQEVILRCVPISNHLYFYWYRQILGQKVEFLVSFYNNEISEKSEIFDDQFSVERPDGSNFTLKIRSTKLEDSAMYFCASFTGLLPSGANVLTFGAGSRLTVL.

With respect to this clonotype: Possible read error: a much larger clone is one base away. The V and J genes are TRBV5-1 and TRBJ1-2; 9 bases agree with TRBD1. CDR1 is SGHRS, CDR2 YFSETQ, per germline. The V segment lost 4 bases and the J segment 2 bases; nucleotides outside the gene matches: 12. The CDR3 has 17 residues. The CDR3 is CASSPDPGTGWNYGYTF. In nucleotides, the CDR3 is TGCGCCAGCAGCCCCGACCCCGGGACAGGGTGGAACTATGGCTACACCTTC.

This clonotype has at least ten counts. V is TRBV15 and J is TRBJ2-7; 14 nucleotides align to TRBD2. From germline, CDR1 is LNHNV and CDR2 YYDKDF (reference sequence). The length of the CDR3 is 19 residues. The trim removed 1 base at V and 0 bases at J, leaving 8 bases unmatched. Here the CDR3 reads CATSRGQAGTSGSSYEQYF. The CDR3 coding sequence is TGTGCCACCAGCAGAGGACAGGCCGGGACTAGCGGGAGCTCCTACGAGCAGTACTTC.

This clonotype was detected many times. The V call is TRBV11-2, the J call TRBJ2-3; a weak D match, TRBD2 (7 bases). Germline-derived CDR1 and CDR2 are SGHAT and FQNNGV. The CDR3 contains 13 residues. V lost 8 bases and J 6 bases, leaving 15 bases between the germline ends. The chain's CDR3 is CASGGRGSDTQYF. For the CDR3, the DNA is TGTGCCAGCGGGGGGCGGGGGAGTGATACGCAGTATTTT.

This clonotype has a count of ten or more. V and J are TRBV7-9 and TRBJ2-7; D gene ambiguous. The CDR3 spans 13 residues. Germline V gene data show CDR1 as SEHNR and CDR2 as FQNEAQ (reference sequence). The V end was cut by 3 bases, the J end by 2 bases, with 8 bases between. The CDR3 loop reads CASSFQVTYEQYF. CDR3 sequence (DNA): TGTGCCAGCAGCTTTCAGGTTACCTACGAGCAGTACTTC.

As for this clonotype: Germline and junction disagree at one end, which may indicate a read error. V is TRBV6-5 and J is TRBJ1-1; a possible D gene is TRBD1 (6 bases). Germline CDR1 and CDR2: MNHEY and SVGAGI. CDR3 length equals 15 residues. Here the CDR3 reads CASNYAGHTNTEAFF. CDR3 sequence (DNA): TGTGCCAGCAATTACGCGGGACACACGAACACTGAAGCTTTCTTT.

V usage is TRBV15 and J usage is TRBJ2-1; 13 bases are a match to TRBD2. Germline CDR1 reads LNHNV; CDR2 reads YYDKDF (reference sequence). V shed 0 bases and J 10 bases; nucleotides not matched to a gene: 6. The CDR3 totals 16 residues. This chain's CDR3 is CATSRDWTSGSEEQFF. The CDR3 DNA reads TGTGCCACCAGCAGAGATTGGACTAGCGGGAGTGAAGAGCAGTTCTTC.

This clonotype appeared many times. The chain combines TRBV20-1 with TRBJ2-1; 7 nucleotides agree with TRBD1. V was pared by 3 bases and J by 5 bases, with 7 bases of the junction left unmatched. The CDR3 is made up of 14 amino acids. Germline CDR1 is DFQATT and CDR2 is SNEGSKA (reference sequence). CDR3 in DNA: TGCAGTGCTAGGGGACAGCGCGGTAACAATGAGCAGTTCTTC. Its translation is CSARGQRGNNEQFF.

This clonotype was detected only a few times. CDR3 loop: CASSPWGDRGNTEAFF. DNA for the CDR3: TGTGCCAGCAGCCCCTGGGGGGACAGGGGAAATACTGAAGCTTTCTTT. The chain joins TRBV7-3 to TRBJ1-1; 10 positions match TRBD1. The CDR3 sequence is 16 residues long. The junction had 11 bases not matched to a gene; V was cut back by 5 bases and J by 5 bases. The germline gives CDR1 SGHTA, CDR2 FQGTGA.

The CDR3 sequence is CASSPQGRGTGYSPLHF. The CDR3 nucleotides read TGTGCCAGCTCACCGCAAGGCCGCGGAACCGGGTATTCACCCCTCCACTTT. V gene TRBV18 combines with J gene TRBJ1-6; D gene ambiguous. From germline, CDR1 is KGHSH and CDR2 LQKENI. The CDR3 covers 17 residues. V gave up 3 bases and J gave up 8 bases, with 20 bases separating them.

This clonotype was seen at least ten times. V and J are TRBV11-2 and TRBJ2-2, with 7 bases that match TRBD2. This CDR3 contains 15 residues. Germline V CDR1 and CDR2: SGHAT, FQNNGV. Trimming at V came to 3 bases and at J to 1 base, leaving 2 bases not matched to a gene. CDR3 in DNA: TGTGCCAGCAGCTTGCAGCGGGGGAACACCGGGGAGCTGTTTTTT. It codes for CASSLQRGNTGELFF.

This clonotype was observed at least ten times. The chain joins TRBV28 to TRBJ1-1, with D possibly matching TRBD1 (5 bases). The CDR3 loop spans 13 amino acids. Trimming stripped 6 bases from V and 6 bases from J, with 14 bases between. Germline CDR1 reads MDHEN; CDR2 reads SYDVKM. This chain's CDR3 is CASSKGSTAEAFF. CDR3 bases: TGTGCCAGCAGCAAGGGGTCTACTGCTGAAGCTTTCTTT.

This clonotype was detected ten times or more. The chain carries TRBV11-2 and TRBJ2-3; 9 bases line up with TRBD2. With 7 bases clipped from V and 2 bases from J, the junction kept 10 bases outside the gene matches. The length of the CDR3 is 16 residues. Germline CDR1 and CDR2: SGHAT and FQNNGV. CDR3 DNA sequence: TGTGCCAGCACCGGCGGCCGCGGGAGGGTCACAGATACGCAGTATTTT. Protein sequence: CASTGGRGRVTDTQYF.

V is TRBV24-1 and J is TRBJ2-5; D tentatively reads TRBD1 or TRBD2 (6 bases each). The CDR3 sequence is 16 residues long. The V end was cut by 6 bases, the J end by 5 bases, with 21 bases between. CDR1 and CDR2 (germline): KGHDR, SFDVKD. Written as DNA, the CDR3 is TGTGCCACCAGTAGGGGGGCCACCACCTGGGAGGAGACCCAGTACTTC. It is translated as CATSRGATTWEETQYF.

This clonotype has ten or more counts. This chain joins TRBV12-3 or TRBV12-4 and TRBJ2-7; possible D gene TRBD1, 5 bases. V lost 5 bases and J lost 3, with 11 bases in between. This CDR3 comprises 13 residues. The CDR3 loop reads CASSAQGSYEQYF. CDR3 bases: TGTGCCAGCAGTGCCCAGGGTAGCTACGAGCAGTACTTC.

This clonotype was found a few times. The chain links TRBV2 to TRBJ2-1, with D maybe TRBD1 (6 bases). Trimming cost V 10 bases and J 1 base, with 17 bases left between them. The CDR3 sequence is 15 residues long. Per germline, CDR1 SNHLY and CDR2 FYNNEI. CDR3 bases: TGTGCCATGAACTCCAGGGGTCTATCCTACAATGAGCAGTTCTTC. This gives the protein CAMNSRGLSYNEQFF. Drawing the rest from reference TRBV2 and TRBJ2-1, the complete variable domain is EPEVTQTPSHQVTQMGQEVILRCVPISNHLYFYWYRQILGQKVEFLVSFYNNEISEKSEIFDDQFSVERPDGSNFTLKIRSTKLEDSAMYFCAMNSRGLSYNEQFFGPGTRLTVL.

Concerning this clonotype itself: This sequence may be a read error, since a much larger clone differs from it by one base. This sequence joins TRBV20-1 and TRBJ2-1; D is unresolved. Per the germline V gene, CDR1 is DFQATT and CDR2 is SNEGSKA (reference sequence). Trimming took 3 bases from V and 0 from J, leaving 15 bases between them. This CDR3 has 16 residues. The CDR3 sequence: CSASDLGGASYNEQFF. The CDR3, as DNA: TGCAGTGCTAGTGATCTCGGCGGAGCCTCCTACAATGAGCAGTTCTTC.

This clonotype showed up many times. The J gene is TRBJ2-2, the V gene TRBV2; TRBD2 agrees at 12 bases. From germline, CDR1 is SNHLY and CDR2 FYNNEI. J lost 4 bases, V lost 7 bases, and 4 bases had no gene match. This CDR3 spans 15 amino acids. CDR3 amino acids: CASTSSGRATGELFF. The CDR3 bases are TGTGCCAGCACCTCTAGCGGGAGGGCCACCGGGGAGCTGTTTTTT.

V and J are TRBV20-1 and TRBJ2-2, with D perhaps TRBD1 (6 bases). V was clipped by 5 bases and J by 4 bases, with 8 bases between them. This CDR3 is built from 12 residues. Germline V gene sequence: CDR1 DFQATT, CDR2 SNEGSKA (reference sequence). CDR3 sequence: CSALQGTGELFF. DNA of the CDR3: TGCAGTGCTCTACAGGGCACCGGGGAGCTGTTTTTT.

This clonotype appeared many times. CDR3 sequence: CASSPLPGSPSGNTIYF. The CDR3 nucleotides are TGTGCCAGCAGTCCCTTACCCGGGAGTCCCTCTGGAAACACCATATATTTT. The V call is TRBV28, the J call TRBJ1-3; D is undetermined. This CDR3 is 17 amino acids long. V lost 5 bases and J lost 0, with 17 bases in between. From germline, CDR1 is MDHEN and CDR2 SYDVKM.

This clonotype was counted many times. The rearrangement uses TRBV28 and TRBJ1-2; D unresolved. The V gene lost 3 bases and the J gene lost 1 base, with 6 bases spanning the gap. Germline CDR1 reads MDHEN; CDR2 reads SYDVKM. The CDR3 runs 13 residues. DNA of the CDR3: TGTGCCAGCAGTTTTCTCCTTAACTATGGCTACACCTTC. Amino acids: CASSFLLNYGYTF.

In its sample, this clonotype was seen a few times. The chain recombines TRBV25-1 with TRBJ2-1, with 10 bases that match TRBD2. The ends lost 1 base at V and 5 bases at J; junction bases unmatched: 5. This CDR3 comprises 16 residues. Germline V gives CDR1 MGHDK, CDR2 SYGVNS. CDR3 residues: CASSEWGTSDDNEQFF. CDR3 in DNA: TGTGCCAGCAGTGAATGGGGGACTAGCGACGACAATGAGCAGTTCTTC.

This clonotype has a handful of counts. The CDR3, as DNA: TGTGCCAGCATCGACAGGGGTACCGGGGAGCTGTTTTTT. Translation: CASIDRGTGELFF. This chain links TRBV12-3 or TRBV12-4 with TRBJ2-2; 8 nucleotides agree with TRBD1. This CDR3 contains 13 residues. Unmatched junction bases numbered 3, after V lost 7 bases and J lost 5 bases.

This clonotype was observed a handful of times. DNA for the CDR3: TGTGCCAGCAGCACAGCCCTGGCACAACAAAATACGCAGTATTTT. Amino acid sequence: CASSTALAQQNTQYF. The chain joins TRBV7-2 to TRBJ2-3; D uncertain. Trimming removed 5 bases from V and 7 bases from J, with 19 bases in between. The germline V gene encodes CDR1 SGHTA and CDR2 FQGNSA. CDR3 length: 15 residues.

This clonotype was seen many times. The rearrangement joins TRBV5-1 to TRBJ2-4, with D possibly TRBD1 on 6 matching bases. Germline values: CDR1 SGHRS, CDR2 YFSETQ. CDR3 length equals 17 residues. V lost 0 bases and J 8 bases, leaving 21 bases between the germline ends. For the CDR3, the DNA is TGCGCCAGCAGCTTGGGGGGACACGTTGGAGGAGGAGACATTCAGTACTTC. This sequence encodes CASSLGGHVGGGDIQYF.

This clonotype came up many times. The chain couples TRBV6-1 to TRBJ2-2, with 11 bases matching TRBD2. The germline gives CDR1 MNHNS, CDR2 SASEGT. The ends lost 5 bases at V and 0 bases at J; junction bases unmatched: 5. CDR3 size: 17 residues. The CDR3 sequence: CASSLLAGGPNTGELFF. For the CDR3, the DNA is TGTGCCAGCAGTTTATTAGCGGGAGGGCCGAACACCGGGGAGCTGTTTTTT.

The chain links TRBV4-1 to TRBJ1-1; TRBD1 matches at 7 bases. J was trimmed by 6 bases and V by 5 bases; bases with no gene match: 6. CDR1 is MGHRA and CDR2 is YSYEKL in the germline V gene. The CDR3 is 13 residues long. CDR3 sequence reads: CASSGDRDAEAFF. CDR3 in DNA: TGCGCCAGCAGCGGTGACAGGGACGCTGAAGCTTTCTTT.

This clonotype was detected only once. The chain is built from TRBV28 and TRBJ1-2; tentative D call: TRBD1 (5 bases). This CDR3 contains 17 residues. The V and J ends lost 6 bases and 4 bases respectively, with 24 bases between them. Germline lookup yields CDR1 MDHEN and CDR2 SYDVKM. DNA of the CDR3: TGTGCCAGCAGACTGAAGGGGCGGGGGGAATGGAGCTATGGCTACACCTTC. This gives the protein CASRLKGRGEWSYGYTF.